A single sample is the source of the 23 T cell receptor beta chains below, sequenced in a study of blood T cells in healthy people across ages. Sample-barcoded 5' priming and a J-beta primer mix drove a second PCR of about 7 to 12 cycles. MiXCR, applied by TCRdb to the 5' RACE reads, yields one record per CDR3 protein. The sample yields hundreds of thousands of distinct CDR3 sequences, around 45% seen once. Sequenced input: blood. All receptors come from a man in his sixties in good health.

This chain joins TRBV6-2 or TRBV6-3 and TRBJ1-1; 7 bases are a match to TRBD1. V was clipped by 5 bases and J by 2 bases; unmatched bases: 5. The CDR3 runs to 14 residues. CDR1 is MNHEY and CDR2 is SVGEGT in the germline V gene. The CDR3 protein is CASSQGGLNTEAFF. The CDR3, as DNA: TGTGCCAGCAGTCAGGGGGGCCTAAACACTGAAGCTTTCTTT.

V usage is TRBV29-1 and J usage is TRBJ2-1; perhaps D is TRBD1 or TRBD2 (6 bases each). The J call may be in error: the DNA end matches TRBJ2-7 better. The CDR3 length is 14 residues. Germline V gene sequence: CDR1 SQVTM, CDR2 ANQGSEA. The CDR3 is CSVVGGGPYNEQYF. The CDR3 region has the DNA TGCAGCGTTGTTGGAGGGGGGCCCTACAATGAGCAGTACTTC.

Only a few counts were recorded for this clonotype. This chain connects TRBV7-2 to TRBJ1-2; TRBD1 aligns across 7 bases. This CDR3 comprises 14 residues. J lost 3 bases, V lost 5 bases, and 6 bases had no gene match. The germline V gene encodes CDR1 SGHTA and CDR2 FQGNSA. The CDR3 is CASSKGQIYYGYTF. DNA for the CDR3: TGTGCCAGCAGCAAGGGACAGATTTACTATGGCTACACCTTC.

As regards this clonotype: This could be a read error, since a much larger clone is one nucleotide away. The chain links TRBV14 to TRBJ2-5, with no clear D. Trimming removed 4 bases from V and 4 bases from J, with 19 bases in between. CDR3 length equals 16 residues. Germline CDR1 SGHDN, CDR2 FVKESK. CDR3 in amino acids: CASSPTVNGWSETQYF. The CDR3 nucleotides read TGTGCCAGCAGCCCCACGGTTAACGGGTGGTCAGAGACCCAGTACTTC. Full variable domain (rest looked up from reference TRBV14 and TRBJ2-5): EAGVTQFPSHSVIEKGQTVTLRCDPISGHDNLYWYRRVMGKEIKFLLHFVKESKQDESGMPNNRFLAERTGGTYSTLKVQPAELEDSGVYFCASSPTVNGWSETQYFGPGTRLLVL.

This clonotype was seen at least ten times. The chain is built from TRBV20-1 and TRBJ2-3; weak D call: TRBD1 (6 bases). Deletions cut 2 bases from V and 3 bases from J, with 12 bases between. The CDR3 extends over 14 amino acids. The germline V gene encodes CDR1 DFQATT and CDR2 SNEGSKA (reference sequence). The CDR3 region is CSARTRQATDTQYF. In DNA, the CDR3 is TGCAGTGCTAGAACCCGACAGGCTACAGATACGCAGTATTTT.

The chain has TRBV5-6 and TRBJ1-6, with a possible D match to TRBD1 (5 bases). The V and J ends lost 7 bases and 0 bases respectively, with 14 bases between them. The CDR3 contains 16 residues. In germline, CDR1 is SGHDT, CDR2 YYEEEE. CDR3 in DNA: TGTGCCAGCCTCCCGGCAGGGAGCTCCTATAATTCACCCCTCCACTTT. Its translation is CASLPAGSSYNSPLHF.

This sequence joins TRBV7-3 and TRBJ2-7, with a weak D call TRBD2 (5 bases). V lost 5 bases and J lost 6, with 14 bases in between. This CDR3 has 13 residues. Germline CDR1 reads SGHTA; CDR2 reads FQGTGA. The CDR3 DNA follows: TGTGCCAGCAGCGCATCCGGGGTCTCCGAGCAGTACTTC. Its translation is CASSASGVSEQYF.

This clonotype was recorded a few times. The chain recombines TRBV6-1 with TRBJ2-5, with D possibly matching TRBD1 (6 bases). Trimming removed 2 bases from V and 1 base from J, with 11 bases in between. The germline gives CDR1 MNHNS, CDR2 SASEGT. There are 15 residues in the CDR3. The CDR3 loop reads CASSESTGRQETQYF. CDR3 nucleotide sequence: TGTGCCAGCAGTGAATCGACAGGACGCCAAGAGACCCAGTACTTC.

This clonotype was seen a handful of times. The chain uses TRBV20-1 and TRBJ2-1; D might be TRBD2 (6 bases). There are 15 residues in the CDR3. Germline V lookup: CDR1 DFQATT, CDR2 SNEGSKA (reference sequence). V was shortened by 2 bases and J by 0 bases, with 11 bases between the two germline ends. This chain's CDR3 is CSARWRDRSYNEQFF. Here the CDR3 DNA reads TGCAGTGCTAGATGGCGGGACCGCTCCTACAATGAGCAGTTCTTC.

The chain has TRBV4-3 and TRBJ2-2; 7 bases agree with TRBD1. The CDR3 covers 15 residues. J gave up 4 bases and V 4 bases, and 6 bases lay outside the gene matches. Looked up from germline, CDR1 is LGHNA and CDR2 is YSLEER. The CDR3 reads CASSPSHRGTGELFF. In DNA, the CDR3 is TGCGCCAGCAGCCCCAGCCACAGGGGCACCGGGGAGCTGTTTTTT.

The rearrangement uses TRBV25-1 and TRBJ2-1, with D possibly matching TRBD2 (5 bases). This CDR3 is 12 amino acids long. Germline CDR1 MGHDK, CDR2 SYGVNS. V gave up 3 bases and J gave up 12 bases, with 12 bases separating them. The CDR3: CASSDSGRGQFF. The DNA for the CDR3 is TGTGCCAGCAGTGACTCAGGTCGGGGGCAGTTCTTC.

This clonotype has a handful of counts. V and J are TRBV29-1 and TRBJ2-1, with D unresolved. The length of the CDR3 is 12 residues. Germline lookup yields CDR1 SQVTM and CDR2 ANQGSEA. V gave up 3 bases and J gave up 14 bases, with 17 bases separating them. The CDR3 DNA is TGCAGCGTTGATTCAGGATCTGTGGTGAAGTTCTTC. Protein: CSVDSGSVVKFF.

This chain uses TRBV20-1 with TRBJ2-4; TRBD1 matches at 9 bases. V shed 6 bases and J 7 bases; nucleotides not matched to a gene: 7. This CDR3 has 13 residues. Per the germline V gene, CDR1 is DFQATT and CDR2 is SNEGSKA (reference sequence). The CDR3 spells CSAQGAGDNIQYF. In nucleotides, the CDR3 is TGCAGTGCACAGGGGGCAGGGGATAACATTCAGTACTTC.

The chain carries TRBV7-9 and TRBJ2-5; either TRBD1 or TRBD2 may supply D (6 bases each). V lost 5 bases and J lost 11, with 15 bases in between. The CDR3 runs 12 residues. The germline CDR1 and CDR2 sequences are SEHNR and FQNEAQ (reference sequence). The CDR3 nucleotides are TGTGCCAGCAGCGCGGGACAAAATGAGCAGTACTTC. Its protein is CASSAGQNEQYF.

This clonotype occurred once. CDR3 in DNA: TGTGCCAGCAGGGTGGTAACCAATAATGAAAAACTGTTTTTT. As protein: CASRVVTNNEKLFF. The J gene is TRBJ1-4, the V gene TRBV14; D is undetermined. This CDR3 contains 14 residues. CDR1 SGHDN and CDR2 FVKESK come from the germline V gene. Trimming removed 6 bases at V and 4 bases at J, with 12 bases between.

The chain joins TRBV10-2 to TRBJ1-1, with TRBD1 matching 7 bases. V lost 6 bases, J lost 4 bases, and 2 bases stayed unmatched. CDR1 and CDR2 (germline): WSHSY, SAAADI. The CDR3 extends over 12 amino acids. CDR3 loop: CASRGGLTEAFF. The DNA of the CDR3 is TGCGCCAGCAGAGGGGGCCTCACTGAAGCTTTCTTT.

V is TRBV7-3 and J is TRBJ2-3; 7 bases fit TRBD2. Looked up from germline, CDR1 is SGHTA and CDR2 is FQGTGA. The CDR3 loop spans 19 amino acids. V dropped 0 bases and J dropped 2; count of bases not matched to a gene: 14. CDR3 residues: CASSLTSSGGRGITDTQYF. DNA for the CDR3: TGTGCCAGCAGCTTAACGAGCTCTGGCGGGAGAGGGATCACAGATACGCAGTATTTT.

This clonotype has a handful of counts. The V call is TRBV6-1, the J call TRBJ1-2, with D possibly TRBD1 on 6 matching bases. This CDR3 comprises 12 residues. The V and J ends lost 7 bases and 11 bases respectively, with 17 bases between them. In germline, CDR1 is MNHNS, CDR2 SASEGT. The CDR3 region is CASTLGDKGYTF. For the CDR3, the DNA is TGTGCCAGCACCTTAGGGGACAAGGGGTACACCTTC.

This clonotype showed up just a few times. The genes are TRBV9 and TRBJ2-1; weak D call: TRBD1 (5 bases). Trimming pared 0 bases from V and 6 bases from J, leaving 16 bases between. Germline V gene data show CDR1 as SGDLS and CDR2 as YYNGEE. The CDR3 runs to 16 residues. In nucleotides, the CDR3 is TGTGCCAGCAGCGTAGTTGACACCAAAAGGGGCAATGAGCAGTTCTTC. Its protein is CASSVVDTKRGNEQFF.

This chain connects TRBV30 to TRBJ2-3, with 9 bases that match TRBD2. The V gene's germline CDR1 is GTSNPN and CDR2 SVGIG (reference sequence). Trimming took 2 bases from V and 1 from J; bases not matched to a gene: 4. The length of the CDR3 is 15 residues. CDR3 sequence reads: CAWSPSGVGTDTQYF. As DNA, the CDR3 is TGTGCCTGGAGTCCTAGCGGGGTGGGCACAGATACGCAGTATTTT.

The V and J genes are TRBV7-2 and TRBJ2-1; 10 bases are shared with TRBD1. Germline V gives CDR1 SGHTA, CDR2 FQGNSA. The V gene end was trimmed by 5 bases and the J gene end by 8 bases; junction bases not matched to a gene: 9. The CDR3 length is 15 residues. The CDR3 bases are TGTGCCAGCAGCCGAGGGGACAGGGGCTTCGATGAGCAGTTCTTC. Translation: CASSRGDRGFDEQFF.

The chain joins TRBV7-2 to TRBJ2-2; D possibly corresponds to TRBD2 (5 bases). CDR3 length: 14 amino acids. The germline V gene has CDR1 SGHTA and CDR2 FQGNSA. The V and J ends lost 5 bases and 6 bases respectively, with 13 bases between them. DNA for the CDR3: TGTGCCAGCAGCCAACGGACTTACGCCGGGGAGCTGTTTTTT. It translates to CASSQRTYAGELFF. Full variable domain (missing parts from reference TRBV7-2 and TRBJ2-2): GAGVSQSPSNKVTEKGKDVELRCDPISGHTALYWYRQSLGQGLEFLIYFQGNSAPDKSGLPSDRFSAERTGGSVSTLTIQRTQQEDSAVYLCASSQRTYAGELFFGEGSRLTVL.

In its sample, this clonotype was seen a few times. CDR3 in amino acids: CASSPGTGGLWEQYF. Written as DNA, the CDR3 is TGCGCCAGCAGCCCCGGGACGGGGGGGCTTTGGGAGCAGTACTTC. The V and J genes are TRBV4-3 and TRBJ2-7, with 8 bases lining up with TRBD2. The CDR3 has 15 amino acids. V lost 4 bases and J lost 7; bases outside the gene matches: 12. CDR1 and CDR2 (germline): LGHNA, YSLEER.